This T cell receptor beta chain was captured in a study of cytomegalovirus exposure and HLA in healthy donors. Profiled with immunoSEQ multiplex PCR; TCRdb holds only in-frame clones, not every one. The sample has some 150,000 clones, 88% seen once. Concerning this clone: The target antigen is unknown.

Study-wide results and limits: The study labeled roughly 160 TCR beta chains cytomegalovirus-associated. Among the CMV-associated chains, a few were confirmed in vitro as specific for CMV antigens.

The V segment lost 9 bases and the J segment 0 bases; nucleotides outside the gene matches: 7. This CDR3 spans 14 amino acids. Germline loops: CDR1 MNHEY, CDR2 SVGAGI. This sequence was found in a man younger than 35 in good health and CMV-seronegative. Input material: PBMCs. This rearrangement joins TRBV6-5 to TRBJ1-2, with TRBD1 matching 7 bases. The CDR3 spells CARRRGQSNYGYTF. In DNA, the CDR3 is TGTGCCAGACGTAGGGGGCAGTCTAACTATGGCTACACCTTC.